What follows are 20 T cell receptor beta chains derived from one specimen sequenced in a study of post-analysis software for immune sequencing data. Their antigens are not known. Built from TCR beta cDNA, the libraries had unique molecular identifiers in them. TCRdb re-analysed the PCR reads in MiXCR, keeping a single row per CDR3 protein. The table lists about 170,000 distinct CDR3 sequences, approximately 30% of them singletons. Study conclusions and caveats: With TRBV5-6, TRBV5-1 and TRBV20-1 included, about 5 TRBV segments were more frequent in patients than in controls.

Sequencing used blood. The receptor source for this set is a girl aged 5-17 years with multiple sclerosis.

V and J are TRBV5-6 and TRBJ1-1; D uncertain. CDR3 length equals 14 residues. CDR1 is SGHDT and CDR2 is YYEEEE in the germline V gene. V lost 3 bases, J lost 7 bases, and 16 bases lay in between. CDR3 sequence (DNA): TGTGCCAGCAGCTCGTCCGGCTACTCTCTTGAAGCTTTCTTT. This encodes CASSSSGYSLEAFF. Variable domain in full (rest from reference TRBV5-6 and TRBJ1-1): DAGVTQSPTHLIKTRGQQVTLRCSPKSGHDTVSWYQQALGQGPQFIFQYYEEEERQRGNFPDRFSGHQFPNYSSELNVNALLLGDSALYLCASSSSGYSLEAFFGQGTRLTVV.

This clonotype occurred a few times. V usage is TRBV20-1 and J usage is TRBJ2-3; the match to TRBD2 covers 7 bases. Germline loops: CDR1 DFQATT, CDR2 SNEGSKA (reference sequence). This CDR3 has 14 residues. V gave up 3 bases and J gave up 0 bases; unmatched junction bases: 3. The CDR3 loop is CSASLADSTDTQYF. The DNA of the CDR3 is TGCAGTGCTAGTCTAGCGGACAGCACAGATACGCAGTATTTT.

This clonotype was picked up many times. V gene TRBV20-1 combines with J gene TRBJ2-3; D ambiguous. V was pared by 3 bases and J by 7 bases, with 11 bases between. CDR1 DFQATT and CDR2 SNEGSKA come from the germline V gene (reference sequence). CDR3 length: 12 amino acids. Written as DNA, the CDR3 is TGCAGTGCTAGTGAACCTGCGTATACGCAGTATTTT. Its translation: CSASEPAYTQYF.

The J gene is TRBJ2-7, the V gene TRBV11-2; D gene uncertain. Trimming left V 1 base short and J 0 bases short, with 4 bases between. CDR1 is SGHAT and CDR2 is FQNNGV in the germline V gene. The CDR3 length is 13 residues. The CDR3 spells CASSLATSYEQYF. CDR3 coding DNA: TGTGCCAGCAGCTTAGCTACCTCCTACGAGCAGTACTTC.

This clonotype has only a few counts. V gene TRBV11-1 combines with J gene TRBJ2-5; 7 nucleotides align to TRBD1. CDR1 is SGHAT and CDR2 is FQDESV in the germline V gene (reference sequence). There are 16 residues in the CDR3. J was trimmed by 0 bases and V by 4 bases; bases with no gene match: 8. The DNA of the CDR3 is TGTGCCAGCAGCTCCAGGGGGACAGCGTACCAAGAGACCCAGTACTTC. This translates into CASSSRGTAYQETQYF.

In regard to this clonotype: At one end the junction does not follow the germline gene, possibly because of a read error. The gene calls are TRBV15 and TRBJ2-7, with D possibly called TRBD1 or TRBD2 (5 bases each). This CDR3 comprises 16 residues. Germline V lookup: CDR1 LNHNV, CDR2 YYDKDF (reference sequence). The CDR3 sequence: CAASREPRESSYEQYF. CDR3 DNA: TGTGCCGCCAGCAGGGAGCCCAGGGAGAGCTCCTACGAGCAGTACTTC.

This clonotype has more than one count but fewer than ten. CDR3: CASSFDFRDATGMNPLDYGYTF. In DNA, the CDR3 is TGTGCCAGCAGCTTCGACTTCCGTGACGCGACAGGGATGAACCCCTTAGACTATGGCTACACCTTC. The J gene is TRBJ1-2, the V gene TRBV11-1, with 7 bases that match TRBD1. CDR1 is SGHAT, CDR2 FQDESV, per germline (reference sequence). This CDR3 is 22 amino acids long. Unmatched junction bases numbered 28, after V lost 3 bases and J lost 3 bases. The entire variable domain, with the rest obtained from reference TRBV11-1 and TRBJ1-2, is as follows: EAEVAQSPRYKITEKSQAVAFWCDPISGHATLYWYRQILGQGPELLVQFQDESVVDDSQLPKDRFSAERLKGVDSTLKIQPAELGDSAMYLCASSFDFRDATGMNPLDYGYTFGSGTRLTVV.

The chain employs TRBV7-2 and TRBJ1-6, with 7 bases fitting TRBD1. The CDR3 runs to 16 residues. Germline assignment: CDR1 SGHTA and CDR2 FQGNSA. The trim removed 5 bases at V and 6 bases at J, leaving 10 bases unmatched. The CDR3 protein is CASSPNAGTVNSPLHF. CDR3 DNA: TGTGCCAGCAGCCCAAACGCCGGGACAGTTAATTCACCCCTCCACTTT.

The V gene is TRBV5-1, the J gene TRBJ2-1; 9 bases line up with TRBD1. V shed 0 bases, J shed 1 base, and the junction held 2 bases outside the gene matches. The CDR3 has 16 residues. CDR1 and CDR2 (germline): SGHRS, YFSETQ. In nucleotides, the CDR3 is TGCGCCAGCAGCTTGGTAGGGACAGGGTCCTACAATGAGCAGTTCTTC. Its protein is CASSLVGTGSYNEQFF.

Notes on this clonotype: At one end, the junction sequence differs from germline, possibly due to a read error. V usage is TRBV9 and J usage is TRBJ2-2, with 7 positions matching TRBD2. CDR3 length: 16 residues. Germline lookup yields CDR1 SGDLS and CDR2 YYNGEE. The CDR3 sequence is CASSVEGSGITGERFF. The CDR3 DNA sequence: TGTGCCAGCAGCGTAGAGGGGAGCGGGATAACCGGGGAGCGGTTTTTT.

This clonotype was seen at least ten times. The V and J genes are TRBV29-1 and TRBJ1-2; D unresolved. The CDR3 runs 11 residues. V gave up 6 bases and J gave up 2 bases, with 7 bases separating them. Germline CDR1 is SQVTM and CDR2 is ANQGSEA. The CDR3 loop reads CSVSGNYGYTF. CDR3 nucleotide sequence: TGCAGCGTAAGTGGAAACTATGGCTACACCTTC.

At least ten counts were recorded for this clonotype. The chain recombines TRBV29-1 with TRBJ2-3; the D gene is possibly TRBD2 (6 bases). Germline V gives CDR1 SQVTM, CDR2 ANQGSEA. Trimming took 5 bases from V and 1 from J, leaving 22 bases between them. The CDR3 has 17 amino acids. The CDR3 bases are TGCAGCGTTTTTTATTCGGGGGTGCGGATCGGCACAGATACGCAGTATTTT. The encoded protein is CSVFYSGVRIGTDTQYF.

CDR3 DNA: TGCAGCGCCACAGGGTTTGGGGACACTGAAGCTTTCTTT. Protein: CSATGFGDTEAFF. The rearrangement uses TRBV29-1 and TRBJ1-1, with a tentative D call TRBD1 (6 bases). The CDR3 extends over 13 amino acids. Trimming left V 7 bases short and J 3 bases short, with 15 bases between. Germline CDR1 SQVTM, CDR2 ANQGSEA.

Points on this clonotype: This may be a read error: a much more frequent sequence differs by one nucleotide. The chain is built from TRBV5-1 and TRBJ2-7; tentatively, D is TRBD1 or TRBD2 (5 bases each). The germline CDR1 and CDR2 sequences are SGHRS and YFSETQ. CDR3 length: 14 amino acids. The CDR3 is CTSSPGTEGYEQYF. CDR3 coding DNA: TGCACCAGCAGCCCGGGGACGGAAGGCTACGAGCAGTACTTC.

As for this clonotype: A read error is possible here, since a much larger clone lies one base away. This sequence joins TRBV12-3 or TRBV12-4 and TRBJ1-1; D unclear. Trimming left V 6 bases short and J 7 bases short, with 15 bases between. The CDR3 is 13 amino acids. The CDR3 spells CASSARRVDEAFF. CDR3 DNA: TGTGCCAGCAGCGCAAGACGGGTAGATGAAGCTTTCTTT.

Concerning this clonotype: Given a much more abundant clone one base away, this may be a read error. This rearrangement joins TRBV20-1 to TRBJ2-7; D is possibly TRBD1 (6 bases). This CDR3 spans 13 amino acids. Trimming cost V 5 bases and J 0 bases, with 11 bases left between them. CDR1 is DFQATT, CDR2 SNEGSKA, per germline (reference sequence). DNA of the CDR3: TGCAGTGCTGGGGGCAGGGTCTCCTACGAGCAGTACTTC. Protein sequence: CSAGGRVSYEQYF.

V usage is TRBV5-6 and J usage is TRBJ1-1; D gene unclear. The CDR3 has 15 residues. Germline CDR1 is SGHDT and CDR2 is YYEEEE. V lost 0 bases, J lost 7 bases, and 16 bases lay in between. This CDR3 reads CASSLGEETTYEAFF. CDR3 nucleotides: TGTGCCAGCAGCTTGGGTGAAGAGACCACCTATGAAGCTTTCTTT.

This clonotype was observed at least ten times. V and J are TRBV29-1 and TRBJ2-7; D ambiguous. V shed 6 bases and J shed 5 bases, with 26 bases lying between them. Germline V gene data show CDR1 as SQVTM and CDR2 as ANQGSEA. This CDR3 is 16 amino acids long. CDR3 DNA sequence: TGCAGCGTGGCTACTACTGAGTGGGTGGTGGTCCACGAGCAGTACTTC. This codes for CSVATTEWVVVHEQYF.

This chain links TRBV7-9 with TRBJ2-1, with 8 bases that match TRBD2. This CDR3 has 18 amino acids. Unmatched junction bases numbered 12, after V lost 3 bases and J lost 2 bases. The germline V gene has CDR1 SEHNR and CDR2 FQNEAQ (reference sequence). CDR3 sequence (DNA): TGTGCCAGCAGCTTCGGGCAGGGACTAGGTTGGGCCTACAATGAGCAGTTCTTC. The encoded protein is CASSFGQGLGWAYNEQFF.

Many counts were recorded for this clonotype. The V and J genes are TRBV5-1 and TRBJ2-3; no clear D gene. Germline assignment: CDR1 SGHRS and CDR2 YFSETQ. The CDR3 length is 15 residues. V lost 4 bases and J 4 bases, leaving 16 bases between the germline ends. Here the CDR3 reads CASSSSTAGPDTQYF. For the CDR3, the DNA is TGCGCCAGCAGCAGCAGTACCGCTGGACCAGATACGCAGTATTTT.